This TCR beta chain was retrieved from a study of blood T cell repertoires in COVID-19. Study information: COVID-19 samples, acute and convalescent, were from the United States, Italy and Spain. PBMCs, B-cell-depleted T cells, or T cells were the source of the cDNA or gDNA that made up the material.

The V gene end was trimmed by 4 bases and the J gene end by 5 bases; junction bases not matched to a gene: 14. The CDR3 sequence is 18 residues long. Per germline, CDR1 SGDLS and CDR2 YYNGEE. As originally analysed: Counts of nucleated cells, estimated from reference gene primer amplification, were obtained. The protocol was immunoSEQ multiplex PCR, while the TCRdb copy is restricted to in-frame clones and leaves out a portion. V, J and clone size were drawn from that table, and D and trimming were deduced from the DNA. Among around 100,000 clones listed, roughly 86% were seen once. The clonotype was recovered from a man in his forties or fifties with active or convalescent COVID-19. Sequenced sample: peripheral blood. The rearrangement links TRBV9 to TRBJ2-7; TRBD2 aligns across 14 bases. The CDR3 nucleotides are TGTGCCAGCAGCCTATCCCCGGGACTAGCGGGGGAAAATAACGAGCAGTACTTC. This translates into CASSLSPGLAGENNEQYF.